Below, 20 T cell receptor beta chains from the same sample are listed, as sequenced in a study of T cells in Graves' hyperthyroidism and ophthalmopathy. TCR beta CDR3 sequences were amplified from RNA transcripts. The study used the HTBI primer set for a first-round RT-PCR of the TCR CDR3. MiXCR, run by TCRdb on the multiplex PCR reads, gives a single entry per CDR3 protein. The table has 500,000 to 800,000 distinct CDR3 sequences, 45% seen once. The sequenced sample consisted of peripheral blood or thyroid tissue (not recorded which). The receptor set was obtained from an adult man with Graves' disease, either hyperthyroidism or ophthalmopathy (not recorded which).

This clonotype turned up a few times. The CDR3 nucleotides are TGTGCCAGCAGCTTCAGGGCTTCGGAGTACGGCTACACCTTC. The encoded protein is CASSFRASEYGYTF. V usage is TRBV7-9 and J usage is TRBJ1-2, with D maybe TRBD1 (5 bases). Trimming took off 3 bases at V and 8 bases at J, with 16 bases between the two ends. The CDR3 loop spans 14 amino acids. In germline, CDR1 is SEHNR, CDR2 FQNEAQ (reference sequence).

A few counts support this clonotype. V gene TRBV14 combines with J gene TRBJ1-1; D call uncertain. Germline values: CDR1 SGHDN, CDR2 FVKESK. The CDR3 spans 13 residues. V lost 2 bases to trimming and J lost 5 bases, with 9 bases between them. CDR3 sequence reads: CASSQTAATEAFF. In nucleotides, the CDR3 is TGTGCCAGCAGCCAAACAGCCGCAACTGAAGCTTTCTTT.

There are a few counts of this clonotype. V and J are TRBV5-1 and TRBJ1-1, with no clear D. This CDR3 spans 14 amino acids. Germline V gene sequence: CDR1 SGHRS, CDR2 YFSETQ. The V and J ends lost 2 bases and 4 bases respectively, with 12 bases between them. The CDR3: CASSLEGPATEAFF. Written as DNA, the CDR3 is TGCGCCAGCAGCTTAGAAGGGCCTGCCACTGAAGCTTTCTTT.

This chain links TRBV7-2 with TRBJ2-7; 8 bases fit TRBD2. Germline CDR1 and CDR2: SGHTA and FQGNSA. With 5 bases clipped from V and 5 bases from J, the junction kept 17 bases outside the gene matches. The CDR3 is 17 amino acids. The CDR3: CASSPQGQAGLVDEQYF. The DNA for the CDR3 is TGTGCCAGCAGCCCCCAGGGGCAGGCGGGACTAGTCGACGAGCAGTACTTC.

The V and J genes are TRBV24-1 and TRBJ1-5, with a tentative D call TRBD1 (5 bases). The V end was cut by 6 bases, the J end by 5 bases, with 13 bases between. The CDR3 contains 14 residues. Germline V gene sequence: CDR1 KGHDR, CDR2 SFDVKD. CDR3 in amino acids: CATSMGDGDQPQHF. The CDR3 coding sequence is TGTGCCACCAGTATGGGGGATGGGGATCAGCCCCAGCATTTT.

The chain uses TRBV29-1 and TRBJ1-5; D gene uncertain. V was shortened by 4 bases and J by 3 bases, with 7 bases between the two germline ends. Germline CDR1 and CDR2: SQVTM and ANQGSEA. The CDR3 has 12 residues. The CDR3 loop is CSVAGINQPQHF. The CDR3 DNA follows: TGCAGCGTTGCCGGGATCAATCAGCCCCAGCATTTT.

As concerns this clonotype: This CDR3 fails to terminate in the conserved phenylalanine or tryptophan, so it likely reflects a read error. The chain is built from TRBV10-1 and TRBJ1-1; D not certain. The CDR3 is 13 amino acids. Germline V lookup: CDR1 WNHNN, CDR2 SYGVQD (reference sequence). Trimming cost V 4 bases and J 0 bases, with 6 bases left between them. The CDR3 DNA sequence: TGCGCCAGCAGTGCGGACCTGAACACTGAAGCTTTCCTT. This sequence encodes CASSADLNTEAFL.

The table lists this clonotype with a few counts. The chain joins TRBV5-1 to TRBJ1-1, with D unclear. CDR3 length equals 17 residues. V lost 0 bases and J 0 bases, leaving 15 bases between the germline ends. CDR1 and CDR2 from the germline V gene are SGHRS and YFSETQ. The CDR3: CASSLVPLPTMNTEAFF. As DNA, the CDR3 is TGCGCCAGCAGCTTGGTTCCCCTGCCGACCATGAACACTGAAGCTTTCTTT.

About this clonotype itself: At one end, the junction sequence differs from germline, possibly due to a read error. This chain's CDR3 is CASSQVATAGELFF. CDR3 coding DNA: TGTGCCAGCAGCCAAGTCGCAACAGCCGGGGAGCTGTTTTTT. The chain links TRBV5-1 to TRBJ2-2; D uncertain. The CDR3 sequence is 14 residues long. CDR1 is SGHRS, CDR2 YFSETQ, per germline.

A word on this clonotype: One end of the junction does not line up with germline, which may come from a read error. This chain uses TRBV6-1 with TRBJ1-2; D is ambiguous. Looked up from germline, CDR1 is MNHNS and CDR2 is SASEGT. This CDR3 is 9 amino acids long. DNA of the CDR3: TGTGCCATCAGTGAAGGCTACACCTTC. Protein sequence: CAISEGYTF.

Of note for this clonotype: This may arise from a read error, as a much more abundant clone is one base away. This chain links TRBV5-4 with TRBJ1-2; maybe TRBD1 (6 bases). Germline V gene sequence: CDR1 SGHNT, CDR2 YYREEE (reference sequence). With 6 bases removed from V and 3 bases from J, the gap between germline ends came to 15 bases. There are 14 residues in the CDR3. DNA of the CDR3: TGTGCCAGCACCAGCGAACAGGGCGACTATGGCTACACCTTC. Translation: CASTSEQGDYGYTF.

This clonotype turned up a few times. J is TRBJ2-7 and V is TRBV7-9, with a weak D call TRBD1 (5 bases). Trimming removed 5 bases from V and 2 bases from J, with 16 bases in between. CDR1 is SEHNR and CDR2 is FQNEAQ in the germline V gene (reference sequence). The CDR3 extends over 15 amino acids. The DNA for the CDR3 is TGTGCCAGCAGCACCGCGGACACCTCCCCCTACGAGCAGTACTTC. Protein sequence: CASSTADTSPYEQYF.

A single count supports this clonotype. The chain is built from TRBV10-3 and TRBJ2-7, with 12 bases lining up with TRBD2. V shed 2 bases and J 3 bases; nucleotides not matched to a gene: 8. Germline assignment: CDR1 ENHRY and CDR2 SYGVKD. The CDR3 is 17 amino acids. CDR3 bases: TGTGCCATCAGTGAGAAGTTGGTACTAGCGGGAGGCTACGAGCAGTACTTC. Translating it yields CAISEKLVLAGGYEQYF.

The V call is TRBV7-6, the J call TRBJ2-5, with a weak D call TRBD2 (6 bases). This CDR3 spans 17 amino acids. Trimming took 3 bases from V and 1 from J, leaving 18 bases between them. Germline V gene sequence: CDR1 SGHVS, CDR2 FNYEAQ. CDR3 in DNA: TGTGCCAGCAGCTTGGCGGGGAGAGGGAACCGCCAAGAGACCCAGTACTTC. Protein: CASSLAGRGNRQETQYF.

Many counts were recorded for this clonotype. The chain carries TRBV5-1 and TRBJ1-1, with D perhaps matching TRBD1 (5 bases). Trimming took 4 bases from V and 3 from J, leaving 13 bases between them. The CDR3 has 14 amino acids. Germline values: CDR1 SGHRS, CDR2 YFSETQ. Here the CDR3 DNA reads TGCGCCAGCAGCCCGAACACAGGAGACACTGAAGCTTTCTTT. Its translation: CASSPNTGDTEAFF.

In this sample, this clonotype turned up a few times. The chain joins TRBV9 to TRBJ2-7; 8 nucleotides align to TRBD1. This CDR3 spans 15 amino acids. The trim removed 5 bases at V and 6 bases at J, leaving 13 bases unmatched. Germline CDR1 is SGDLS and CDR2 is YYNGEE. CDR3: CASSKIRDRSREQYF. For the CDR3, the DNA is TGTGCCAGCAGTAAAATCCGGGACAGGTCTCGCGAGCAGTACTTC. Variable domain in full (rest from reference TRBV9 and TRBJ2-7): DSGVTQTPKHLITATGQRVTLRCSPRSGDLSVYWYQQSLDQGLQFLIQYYNGEERAKGNILERFSAQQFPDLHSELNLSSLELGDSALYFCASSKIRDRSREQYFGPGTRLTVT.

This clonotype has ten or more counts. The J gene is TRBJ1-6, the V gene TRBV12-3 or TRBV12-4; the D gene is possibly TRBD1 (5 bases). The ends were cut back, 5 bases at V and 14 bases at J, with 13 bases in the middle. This CDR3 has 12 residues. CDR3 nucleotide sequence: TGTGCCAGCAGTCACCCGGGAGGGGCCCTCCACTTT. Amino acid sequence: CASSHPGGALHF.

Here the CDR3 reads CASSFGPGGPEAFF. CDR3 in DNA: TGTGCCAGCAGCTTTGGGCCGGGAGGGCCAGAAGCTTTCTTT. The J gene is TRBJ1-1, the V gene TRBV12-1. TRBV12-1 is classified as a pseudogene. This CDR3 is built from 14 residues.

This clonotype was observed many times. The junction does not match germline at one end; this may be a read error. The J gene is TRBJ1-6, the V gene TRBV7-7; no definite D call. The germline V gene encodes CDR1 SSHAT and CDR2 FNYEAQ (reference sequence). The CDR3 is made up of 13 amino acids. CDR3 in amino acids: CASSSGLNSPLHF. The CDR3 DNA sequence: TGTGCTAGCAGCTCCGGCCTGAATTCACCCCTCCACTTT.

Many counts were recorded for this clonotype. V usage is TRBV19 and J usage is TRBJ1-5; D possibly corresponds to TRBD1 (5 bases). Trimming stripped 5 bases from V and 5 bases from J, with 19 bases between. The CDR3 covers 16 residues. CDR1 and CDR2 from the germline V gene are LNHDA and SQIVND (reference sequence). The CDR3 protein is CASSLPTGGIDQPQHF. CDR3 coding DNA: TGTGCCAGTAGTCTACCAACGGGGGGGATCGATCAGCCCCAGCATTTT.